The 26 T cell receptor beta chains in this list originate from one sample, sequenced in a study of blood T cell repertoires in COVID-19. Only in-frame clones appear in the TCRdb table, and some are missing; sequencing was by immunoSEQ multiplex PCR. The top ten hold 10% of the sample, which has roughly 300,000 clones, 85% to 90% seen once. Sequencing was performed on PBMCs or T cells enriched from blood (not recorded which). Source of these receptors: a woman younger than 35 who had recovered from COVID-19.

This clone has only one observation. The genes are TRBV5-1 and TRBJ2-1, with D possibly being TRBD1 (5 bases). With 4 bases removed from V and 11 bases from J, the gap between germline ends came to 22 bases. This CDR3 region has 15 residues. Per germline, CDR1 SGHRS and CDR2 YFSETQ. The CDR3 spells CASSPDLPDSRQQFF. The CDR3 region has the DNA TGCGCCAGCAGCCCAGACCTTCCAGACAGCCGGCAGCAGTTCTTC.

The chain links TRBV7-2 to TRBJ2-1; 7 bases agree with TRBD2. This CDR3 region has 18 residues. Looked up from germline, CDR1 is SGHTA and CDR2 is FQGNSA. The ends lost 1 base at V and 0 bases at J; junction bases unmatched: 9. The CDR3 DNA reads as TGTGCCAGCAGCTTAGGGCCCCCCGGGACTAACTCCTACAATGAGCAGTTCTTC. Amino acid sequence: CASSLGPPGTNSYNEQFF.

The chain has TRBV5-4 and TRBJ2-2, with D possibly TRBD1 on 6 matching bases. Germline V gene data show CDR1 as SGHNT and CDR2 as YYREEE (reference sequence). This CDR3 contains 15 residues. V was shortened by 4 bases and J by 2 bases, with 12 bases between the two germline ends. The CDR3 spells CASSRRDINTGELFF. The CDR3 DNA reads TGTGCCAGCAGCCGCCGGGACATTAACACCGGGGAGCTGTTTTTT.

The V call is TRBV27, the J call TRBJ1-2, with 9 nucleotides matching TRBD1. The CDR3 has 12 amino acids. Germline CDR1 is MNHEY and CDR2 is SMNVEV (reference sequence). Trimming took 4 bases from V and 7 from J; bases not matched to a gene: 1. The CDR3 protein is CASSWDRVGYTF. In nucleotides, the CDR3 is TGTGCCAGCAGTTGGGACAGGGTTGGCTACACCTTC.

CDR3 in DNA: TGTGCCAGCAGCTTTGGACAGGATGGCAATCAGCCCCAGCATTTT. Protein product: CASSFGQDGNQPQHF. The rearrangement uses TRBV3-1 (or the pseudogene TRBV3-2) and TRBJ1-5; 7 bases are shared with TRBD1. Germline CDR1 reads LGHDT; CDR2 reads YNNKEL (reference sequence). The CDR3 spans 15 residues. V trimming: 5 bases; J trimming: 2 bases; junction bases outside the gene matches: 6.

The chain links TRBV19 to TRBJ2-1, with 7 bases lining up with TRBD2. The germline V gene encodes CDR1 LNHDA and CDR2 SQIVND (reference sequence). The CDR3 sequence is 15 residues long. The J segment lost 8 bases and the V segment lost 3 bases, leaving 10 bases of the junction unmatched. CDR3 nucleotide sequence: TGTGCCAGTAGTATCATGGGACTAACCTTCGATGAGCAGTTCTTC. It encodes CASSIMGLTFDEQFF.

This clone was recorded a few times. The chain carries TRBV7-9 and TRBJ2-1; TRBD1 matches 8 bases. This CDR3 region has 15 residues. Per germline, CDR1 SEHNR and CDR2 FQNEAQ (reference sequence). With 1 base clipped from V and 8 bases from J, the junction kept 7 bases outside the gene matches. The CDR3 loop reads CASSLGVTGEDEQFF. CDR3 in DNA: TGTGCCAGCAGCTTAGGTGTGACAGGGGAGGATGAGCAGTTCTTC.

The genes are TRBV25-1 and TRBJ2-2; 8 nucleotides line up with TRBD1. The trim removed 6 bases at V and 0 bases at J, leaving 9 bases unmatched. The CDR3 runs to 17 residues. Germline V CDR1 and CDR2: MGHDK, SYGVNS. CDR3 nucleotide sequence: TGTGCCAGCAGCCCCATTGTGGACAGGGCGAACACCGGGGAGCTGTTTTTT. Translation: CASSPIVDRANTGELFF.

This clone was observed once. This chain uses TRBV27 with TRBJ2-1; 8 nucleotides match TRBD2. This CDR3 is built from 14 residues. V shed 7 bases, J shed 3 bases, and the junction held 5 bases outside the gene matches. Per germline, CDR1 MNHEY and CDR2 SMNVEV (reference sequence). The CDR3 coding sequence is TGTGCCAGCAAGCTAGCGGGTCTCTACAATGAGCAGTTCTTC. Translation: CASKLAGLYNEQFF.

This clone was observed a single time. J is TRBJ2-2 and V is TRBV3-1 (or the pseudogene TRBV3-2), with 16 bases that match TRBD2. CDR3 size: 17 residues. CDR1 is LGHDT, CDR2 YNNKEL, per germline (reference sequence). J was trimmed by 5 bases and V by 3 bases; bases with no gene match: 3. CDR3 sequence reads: CASSQGLAGGYTGELFF. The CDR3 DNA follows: TGTGCCAGCAGCCAGGGACTAGCGGGAGGGTATACCGGGGAGCTGTTTTTT.

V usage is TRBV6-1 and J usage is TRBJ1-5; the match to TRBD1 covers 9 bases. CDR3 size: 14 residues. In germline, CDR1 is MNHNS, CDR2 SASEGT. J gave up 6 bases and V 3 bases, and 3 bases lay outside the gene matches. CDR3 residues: CASSDGTGSQPQHF. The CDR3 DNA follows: TGTGCCAGCAGTGACGGGACAGGGAGTCAGCCCCAGCATTTT.

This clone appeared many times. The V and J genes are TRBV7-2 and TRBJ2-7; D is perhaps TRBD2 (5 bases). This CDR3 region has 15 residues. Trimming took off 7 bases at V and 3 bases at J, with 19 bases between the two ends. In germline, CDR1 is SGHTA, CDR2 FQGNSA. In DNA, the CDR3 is TGTGCCAGCACCCTCAGTGGCGGAGGTTACTACGAGCAGTACTTC. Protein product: CASTLSGGGYYEQYF.

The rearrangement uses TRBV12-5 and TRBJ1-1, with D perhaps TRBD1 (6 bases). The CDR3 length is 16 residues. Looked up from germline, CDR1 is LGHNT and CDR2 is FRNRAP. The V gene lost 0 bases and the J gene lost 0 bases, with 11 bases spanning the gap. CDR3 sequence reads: CASGLVQGPMNTEAFF. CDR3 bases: TGTGCTAGTGGTTTGGTACAGGGTCCCATGAACACTGAAGCTTTCTTT.

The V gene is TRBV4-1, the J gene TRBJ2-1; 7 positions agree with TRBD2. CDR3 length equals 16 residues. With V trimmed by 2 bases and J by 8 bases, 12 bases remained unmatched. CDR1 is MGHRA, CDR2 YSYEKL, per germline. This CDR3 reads CASSQYSRERGDEQFF. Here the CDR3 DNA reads TGCGCCAGCAGCCAATACTCCAGGGAGCGGGGTGATGAGCAGTTCTTC.

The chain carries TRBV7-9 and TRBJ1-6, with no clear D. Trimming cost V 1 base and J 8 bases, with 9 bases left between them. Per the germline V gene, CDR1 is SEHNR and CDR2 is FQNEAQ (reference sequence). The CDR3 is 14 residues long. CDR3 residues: CASSLVWGDSPLHF. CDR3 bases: TGTGCCAGCAGCTTAGTGTGGGGAGATTCACCCCTCCACTTT.

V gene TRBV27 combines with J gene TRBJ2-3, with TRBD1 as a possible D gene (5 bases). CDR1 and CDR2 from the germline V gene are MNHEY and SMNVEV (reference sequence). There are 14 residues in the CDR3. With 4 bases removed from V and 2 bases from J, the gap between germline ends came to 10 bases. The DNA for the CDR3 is TGTGCCAGCAGTTCGGCAGGGCCCACAGATACGCAGTATTTT. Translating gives CASSSAGPTDTQYF.

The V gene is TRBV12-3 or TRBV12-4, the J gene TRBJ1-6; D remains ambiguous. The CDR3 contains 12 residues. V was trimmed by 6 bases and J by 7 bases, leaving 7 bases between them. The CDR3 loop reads CASRLENSPLHF. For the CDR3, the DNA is TGTGCCAGCAGGCTCGAGAATTCACCCCTCCACTTT.

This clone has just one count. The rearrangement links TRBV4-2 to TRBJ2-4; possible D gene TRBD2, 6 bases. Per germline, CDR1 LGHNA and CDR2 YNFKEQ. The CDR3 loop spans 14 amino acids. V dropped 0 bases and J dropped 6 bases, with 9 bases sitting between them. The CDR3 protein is CASSQDISGNIQYF. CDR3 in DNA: TGTGCCAGCAGCCAAGACATTAGCGGAAACATTCAGTACTTC.

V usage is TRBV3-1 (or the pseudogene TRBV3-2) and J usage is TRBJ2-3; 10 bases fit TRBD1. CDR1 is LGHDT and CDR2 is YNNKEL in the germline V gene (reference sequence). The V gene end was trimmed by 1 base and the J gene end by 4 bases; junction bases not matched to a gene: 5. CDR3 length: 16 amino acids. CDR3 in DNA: TGTGCCAGCAGCCAAGTGGTAGGGACAGGGGCAGATACGCAGTATTTT. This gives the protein CASSQVVGTGADTQYF.

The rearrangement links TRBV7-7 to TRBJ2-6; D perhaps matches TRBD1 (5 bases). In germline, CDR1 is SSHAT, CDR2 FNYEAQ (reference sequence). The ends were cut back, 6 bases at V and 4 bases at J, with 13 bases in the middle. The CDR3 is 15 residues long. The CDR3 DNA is TGTGCCAGCAGTTTGGACACCCTGGGGGCCAACGTCCTGACTTTC. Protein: CASSLDTLGANVLTF.

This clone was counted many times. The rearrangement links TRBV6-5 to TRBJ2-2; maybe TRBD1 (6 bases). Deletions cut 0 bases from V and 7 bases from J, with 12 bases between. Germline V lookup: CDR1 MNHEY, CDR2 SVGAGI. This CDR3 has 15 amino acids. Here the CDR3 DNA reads TGTGCCAGCAGTTACTCCGGGACATTCGGCGGGGAGCTGTTTTTT. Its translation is CASSYSGTFGGELFF.

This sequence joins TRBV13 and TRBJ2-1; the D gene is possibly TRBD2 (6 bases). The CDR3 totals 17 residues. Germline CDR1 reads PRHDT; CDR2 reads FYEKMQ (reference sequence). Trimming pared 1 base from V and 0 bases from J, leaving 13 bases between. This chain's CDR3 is CASSLDGGSSSYNEQFF. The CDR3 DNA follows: TGTGCCAGCAGCTTAGATGGGGGGTCTAGCTCCTACAATGAGCAGTTCTTC.

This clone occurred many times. The CDR3 DNA sequence: TGTGCCAGCAGCCCGGGACTCTACTCCACAGATACGCAGTATTTT. Its protein is CASSPGLYSTDTQYF. This chain links TRBV5-5 with TRBJ2-3, with a possible D match to TRBD2 (6 bases). Germline loops: CDR1 SGHKS, CDR2 YYEKEE (reference sequence). This CDR3 contains 15 residues. The germline V and J ends were trimmed by 4 bases and 2 bases, with 14 bases remaining between them.

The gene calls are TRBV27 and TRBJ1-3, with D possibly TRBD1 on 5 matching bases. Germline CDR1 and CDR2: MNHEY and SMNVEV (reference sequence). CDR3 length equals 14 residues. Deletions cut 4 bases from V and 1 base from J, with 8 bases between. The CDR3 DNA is TGTGCCAGCAGTTGGGACTCGTCTGGAAACACCATATATTTT. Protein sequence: CASSWDSSGNTIYF.

CDR3 sequence reads: CASSPRAQLPYNEQFF. CDR3 bases: TGTGCCAGCTCACCACGCGCACAGCTTCCCTACAATGAGCAGTTCTTC. This chain connects TRBV18 to TRBJ2-1; D unresolved. Germline V gene sequence: CDR1 KGHSH, CDR2 LQKENI. V lost 1 base to trimming and J lost 2 bases, with 12 bases between them. CDR3 length equals 16 residues.

The CDR3: CASSFQGLSTDTQYF. The CDR3, as DNA: TGTGCCAGCAGTTTTCAGGGGCTAAGCACAGATACGCAGTATTTT. The genes are TRBV28 and TRBJ2-3; perhaps TRBD1 as D (6 bases). Germline V gene data show CDR1 as MDHEN and CDR2 as SYDVKM. There are 15 residues in the CDR3. The ends were cut back, 3 bases at V and 0 bases at J, with 10 bases in the middle.